This T cell receptor (beta chain) emerged from a study of response to subunit inactivated influenza vaccine. The germline V and J ends were trimmed by 10 bases and 0 bases, with 10 bases remaining between them. CDR3 length: 14 amino acids. This clonotype was counted at least ten times. MiXCR, run by TCRdb on the RT-PCR reads, gives a single entry per CDR3 protein. Of 150,000 to 200,000 distinct CDR3 sequences in the sample, about 12% were seen once. These same data were also listed under a study on T cells expressing NK-cell markers. That work states: Researchers built TCR beta cDNA using 5'RACE template switching with UMIs. Repertoire data for TCR beta were derived from sorted T cells (CD3+CD56+NKG2C+, CD3+CD56+NKG2C- and CD3+CD56-NKG2C+). Top CD8+ clonotypes included the dominant CD3+CD56+NKG2C+ clonotypes in roughly 6 donors. In a handful of donors, dominant clonotypes made up roughly 28.3-65% of CD3+CD56-NKG2C+ cells. Expanded NKG2C+ T cell clones had unclear HCMV specificity.

The gene calls are TRBV23-1 and TRBJ2-6; D gene unclear. TRBV23-1 is recorded as an ORF, its role being uncertain. The sample consisted of CD8+ T cells sorted from PBMCs, taken 11 to 12 days after vaccination. The clonotype was recovered from a man over 45 who received an inactivated influenza vaccine. The CDR3 DNA follows: TGCGCCAACTACAGCCTCTCTGGGGCCAACGTCCTGACTTTC. This encodes CANYSLSGANVLTF.